A selection of T cell receptor beta chains follows, all from one sample in a study of T cell changes during pregnancy in multiple sclerosis. Assay: immunoSEQ multiplex PCR; the TCRdb copy retains only in-frame clones and omits some. The sample holds 90,000 to 100,000 clones; around 92% are singletons and the top ten take 2% to 2.5%. Sequencing used peripheral blood, obtained in the third trimester of pregnancy. The receptors derive from a female donor with multiple sclerosis, enrolled in a pregnancy study. CDR3s include the opening cysteine and the closing phenylalanine or tryptophan. Each record gives: CDR3 DNA, CDR3 protein, D gene, J gene, V gene, clone size. D genes are given only for firm matches. Where a row states a size, it is once, few, many or the class of an expanded clone; other rows omit it.

DNA: TGTGCCAGCAGTTTCCAGGGTGGGTTCTATGGCTACACCTTC; CDR3: CASSFQGGFYGYTF; D: NA; J: TRBJ1-2; V: TRBV28; size: NA
DNA: TGTGCCAGCAGTTCCGCGCGACAGGCGCCAGTTGGCTACACCTTC; CDR3: CASSSARQAPVGYTF; D: NA; J: TRBJ1-2; V: TRBV27; size: NA
DNA: TGCGCCAGGGATCGGGGGAACACCGGGGAGCTGTTTTTT; CDR3: CARDRGNTGELFF; D: NA; J: TRBJ2-2; V: TRBV5-1; size: NA
DNA: TGTGCCAGCACCGAAAGGGGAGGCACCGGGGAGCTGTTTTTT; CDR3: CASTERGGTGELFF; D: NA; J: TRBJ2-2; V: TRBV6-5; size: NA
DNA: TGTGCCAGCAGTGTAGGCTCGGGCGCGGGTGGCTACACCTTC; CDR3: CASSVGSGAGGYTF; D: NA; J: TRBJ1-2; V: TRBV2; size: NA
DNA: TGTGCCAGCAGTCCTCCCGGCAGGGGGTCTGTCGAGCAGTACTTC; CDR3: CASSPPGRGSVEQYF; D: TRBD1; J: TRBJ2-7; V: TRBV6-5; size: NA
DNA: TGTGCCAGCAGTTACTCGGGGCAGGGATCAGGCGAGCAGTACTTC; CDR3: CASSYSGQGSGEQYF; D: NA; J: TRBJ2-7; V: TRBV6-5; size: NA
DNA: TGCGCCAGCAGCCGGCGAGGGAGCGGGAGGGCCCCTGCCTACGAGCAGTACTTC; CDR3: CASSRRGSGRAPAYEQYF; D: TRBD2; J: TRBJ2-7; V: TRBV5-1; size: NA
DNA: TGTGCCTGGAGGCGAGGAAACACCATATATTTT; CDR3: CAWRRGNTIYF; D: NA; J: TRBJ1-3; V: TRBV30; size: NA
DNA: TGTGCCAGCAGTTTCGGGGGGAGAATTGGTGAGCAGTACTTC; CDR3: CASSFGGRIGEQYF; D: TRBD2; J: TRBJ2-7; V: TRBV28; size: NA
DNA: TGTGCCAGCAGCTCCAGGGTAGCGGGAGTCTACGAGCAGTACTTC; CDR3: CASSSRVAGVYEQYF; D: TRBD2; J: TRBJ2-7; V: TRBV7-9; size: NA
DNA: TGTGCCAGCAGAGATGACAGGGGAACGTGGTATGGCTACACCTTC; CDR3: CASRDDRGTWYGYTF; D: TRBD1; J: TRBJ1-2; V: TRBV6-5; size: NA
DNA: TGTGCCTGGTCATTGACAGGGGTAGGGGATACGCAGTATTTT; CDR3: CAWSLTGVGDTQYF; D: TRBD1; J: TRBJ2-3; V: TRBV30; size: NA
DNA: TGTGCCATCAGTGAGCCCAGCCAGGGACTAGCCCTATACAATGAGCAGTTCTTC; CDR3: CAISEPSQGLALYNEQFF; D: TRBD2; J: TRBJ2-1; V: TRBV10-3; size: NA
DNA: TGTGCCAGCAGTCCCCGGAACTATGGCTACACCTTC; CDR3: CASSPRNYGYTF; D: NA; J: TRBJ1-2; V: TRBV6-5; size: NA
DNA: TGCAGCGTTGACCCGGGAAGAGGGGGCTATGGCTACACCTTC; CDR3: CSVDPGRGGYGYTF; D: NA; J: TRBJ1-2; V: TRBV29-1; size: NA
DNA: TGTGCCAGCAGTTACTTCCAGAACACCGGGGAGCTGTTTTTT; CDR3: CASSYFQNTGELFF; D: NA; J: TRBJ2-2; V: TRBV6-5; size: NA
DNA: TGTGCCAGCAGCCCGGACAGGGGCGAGACCCAGTACTTC; CDR3: CASSPDRGETQYF; D: TRBD1; J: TRBJ2-5; V: TRBV7-6; size: NA
DNA: TGTGCCAGCAGCGCCGGGAGGGGGAACACCGGGGAGCTGTTTTTT; CDR3: CASSAGRGNTGELFF; D: TRBD2; J: TRBJ2-2; V: TRBV5-6; size: once
DNA: TGTGCCAGCAGCAGGACAGGTGGCCGAGCTTTCTTT; CDR3: CASSRTGGRAFF; D: TRBD1; J: TRBJ1-1; V: TRBV7-9; size: few
DNA: TGTGCCAGCAGTTTCCGGGGGAACATTCAGTACTTC; CDR3: CASSFRGNIQYF; D: NA; J: TRBJ2-4; V: TRBV28; size: NA
DNA: TGTGCCAGCAGCTTGGACAATCTCTACGAGCAGTACTTC; CDR3: CASSLDNLYEQYF; D: NA; J: TRBJ2-7; V: TRBV5-4; size: NA
DNA: TGTGCCAGCAGTTTCTTACCGGGCCCGGGAACTGAAGCTTTCTTT; CDR3: CASSFLPGPGTEAFF; D: NA; J: TRBJ1-1; V: TRBV27; size: NA
DNA: TGTGCCAGTAGCCCCCCCGTTTCCTTCAATGAAAAACTGTTTTTT; CDR3: CASSPPVSFNEKLFF; D: NA; J: TRBJ1-4; V: TRBV19; size: NA
DNA: TGCAGCGTTGAGGGACAGTACGACAATGAGCAGTTCTTC; CDR3: CSVEGQYDNEQFF; D: TRBD1; J: TRBJ2-1; V: TRBV29-1; size: NA
DNA: TGTGCCAGCAGCTTAACCAGCGGAGGCACAGATACGCAGTATTTT; CDR3: CASSLTSGGTDTQYF; D: NA; J: TRBJ2-3; V: TRBV7-3; size: NA
DNA: TGTGCCAGCAGCGAAGCGAGTCAGGGCGCTAACTATGGCTACACCTTC; CDR3: CASSEASQGANYGYTF; D: NA; J: TRBJ1-2; V: TRBV5-6; size: NA